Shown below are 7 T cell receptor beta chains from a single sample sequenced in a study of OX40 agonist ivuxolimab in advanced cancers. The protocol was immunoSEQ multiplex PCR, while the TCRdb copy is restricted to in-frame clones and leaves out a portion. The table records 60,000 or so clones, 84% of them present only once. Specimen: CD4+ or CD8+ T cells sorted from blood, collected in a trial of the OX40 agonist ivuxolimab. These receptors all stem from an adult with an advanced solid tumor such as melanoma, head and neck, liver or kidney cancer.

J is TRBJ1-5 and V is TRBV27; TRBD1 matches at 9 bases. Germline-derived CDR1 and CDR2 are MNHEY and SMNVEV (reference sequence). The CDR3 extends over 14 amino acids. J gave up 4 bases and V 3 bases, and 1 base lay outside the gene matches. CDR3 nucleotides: TGTGCCAGCAGTTTGGGACAGGGTAATCAGCCCCAGCATTTT. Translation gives CASSLGQGNQPQHF.

Here the CDR3 DNA reads TGCGCCAGCAGCCATGGCCGGACTAGCGGGGGTAGCACAGATACGCAGTATTTT. As protein: CASSHGRTSGGSTDTQYF. V and J are TRBV4-1 and TRBJ2-3; 13 bases are shared with TRBD2. CDR3 length: 18 residues. V trimming: 3 bases; J trimming: 0 bases; junction bases outside the gene matches: 6. Germline CDR1 MGHRA, CDR2 YSYEKL.

The CDR3 region has the DNA TGTGCTAGTGGTCCCGGGACAGATCTTGAAAAACTGTTTTTT. It codes for CASGPGTDLEKLFF. The chain carries TRBV12-5 and TRBJ1-4, with 7 bases lining up with TRBD1. Germline CDR1 LGHNT, CDR2 FRNRAP. The CDR3 has 14 amino acids. After removal of 5 bases from V and 7 bases from J, the junction contained 7 bases not matched to a gene.

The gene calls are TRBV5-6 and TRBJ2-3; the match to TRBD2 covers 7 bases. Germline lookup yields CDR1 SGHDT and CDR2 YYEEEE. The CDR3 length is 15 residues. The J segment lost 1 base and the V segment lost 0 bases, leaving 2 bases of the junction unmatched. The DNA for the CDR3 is TGTGCCAGCAGCTTGGCGCTAGCGGGCACAGATACGCAGTATTTT. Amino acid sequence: CASSLALAGTDTQYF. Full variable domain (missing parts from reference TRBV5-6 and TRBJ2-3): DAGVTQSPTHLIKTRGQQVTLRCSPKSGHDTVSWYQQALGQGPQFIFQYYEEEERQRGNFPDRFSGHQFPNYSSELNVNALLLGDSALYLCASSLALAGTDTQYFGPGTRLTVL.

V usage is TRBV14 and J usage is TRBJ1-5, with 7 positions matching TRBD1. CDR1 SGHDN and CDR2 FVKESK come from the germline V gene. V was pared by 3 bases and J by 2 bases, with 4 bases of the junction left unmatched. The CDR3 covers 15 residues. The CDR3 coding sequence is TGTGCCAGCAGCCACGCCGGGACAGGCAATCAGCCCCAGCATTTT. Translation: CASSHAGTGNQPQHF.

The CDR3 DNA follows: TGTGCCAGTAGTAGAGGACAGGGGTCATCCAACTATGGCTACACCTTC. Its translation is CASSRGQGSSNYGYTF. The gene calls are TRBV19 and TRBJ1-2; the match to TRBD1 covers 9 bases. The CDR3 runs to 16 residues. Losses at the gene ends were 4 bases for V and 2 bases for J; bases not matched to a gene: 8. Germline loops: CDR1 LNHDA, CDR2 SQIVND (reference sequence).

CDR3 bases: TGCGCCAGCAGCAGCGACAGGGGCGATATGAATGAGCAGTTCTTC. This translates into CASSSDRGDMNEQFF. This rearrangement joins TRBV5-1 to TRBJ2-1; 8 nucleotides align to TRBD1. Germline trimming cut 4 bases from V and 7 bases from J; bases unmatched to any gene: 10. The CDR3 loop spans 15 amino acids. The germline V gene has CDR1 SGHRS and CDR2 YFSETQ.